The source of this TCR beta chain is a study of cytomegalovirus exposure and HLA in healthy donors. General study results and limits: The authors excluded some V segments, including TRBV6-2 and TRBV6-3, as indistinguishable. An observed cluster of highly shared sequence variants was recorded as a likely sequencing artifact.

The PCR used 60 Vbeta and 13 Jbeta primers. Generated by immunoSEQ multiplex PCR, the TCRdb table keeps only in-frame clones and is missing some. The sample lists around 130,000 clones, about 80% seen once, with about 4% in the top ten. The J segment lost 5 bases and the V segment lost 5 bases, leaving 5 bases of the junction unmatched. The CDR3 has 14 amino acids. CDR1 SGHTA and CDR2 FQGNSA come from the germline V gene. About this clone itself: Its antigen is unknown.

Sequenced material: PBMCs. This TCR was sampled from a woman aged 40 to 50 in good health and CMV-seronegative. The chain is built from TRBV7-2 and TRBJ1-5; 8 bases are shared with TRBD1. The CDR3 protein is CASSRRGRDQPQHF. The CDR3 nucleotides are TGTGCCAGCAGCCGCAGGGGGCGAGATCAGCCCCAGCATTTT.